The rows below give T cell receptor beta chains drawn from one sample of a study of blood T cell repertoires in COVID-19. Measured with immunoSEQ multiplex PCR; TCRdb has only the in-frame clones, and not every one. The sample consists of roughly 280,000 clones, 70% to 90% of them appearing once. Specimen: PBMCs or T cells enriched from blood (not recorded which). Source of these receptors: a young woman with acute COVID-19. Each CDR3 is given with its conserved first and last residue. Fields, in order: D gene, J gene, clone size, V gene, CDR3 protein, CDR3 DNA. A D gene is named only where the DNA matches it firmly. Clone size is not always given. Where it is, it says once, few, many or a class for expanded clones.

d_gene: -
j_gene: TRBJ2-1
abundance: -
v_gene: TRBV5-6
CDR3aa: CASTGWAADNEQFF
CDR3nt: TGTGCCAGCACCGGATGGGCAGCGGACAATGAGCAGTTCTTC

d_gene: TRBD2
j_gene: TRBJ2-1
abundance: -
v_gene: TRBV25-1
CDR3aa: CASSDPSGIDNEQFF
CDR3nt: TGTGCCAGCAGTGACCCTAGCGGGATCGACAATGAGCAGTTCTTC

d_gene: TRBD1
j_gene: TRBJ2-7
abundance: -
v_gene: TRBV7-9
CDR3aa: CASSLVVGTASYEQYF
CDR3nt: TGTGCCAGCAGCTTAGTCGTCGGGACAGCTTCCTACGAGCAGTACTTC

d_gene: -
j_gene: TRBJ2-7
abundance: -
v_gene: TRBV29-1
CDR3aa: CSVASPGSEQYF
CDR3nt: TGCAGCGTTGCGTCACCCGGGAGCGAGCAGTACTTC

d_gene: TRBD1
j_gene: TRBJ2-7
abundance: -
v_gene: TRBV27
CDR3aa: CASSFRDRVFDEQYF
CDR3nt: TGTGCCAGCAGTTTTCGGGACAGGGTTTTCGACGAGCAGTACTTC

d_gene: -
j_gene: TRBJ1-3
abundance: -
v_gene: TRBV25-1
CDR3aa: CASRTANSGNTIYF
CDR3nt: TGTGCCAGCAGGACAGCCAACTCTGGAAACACCATATATTTT

d_gene: TRBD2
j_gene: TRBJ2-7
abundance: -
v_gene: TRBV7-9
CDR3aa: CASSPGTSGPYEQYF
CDR3nt: TGTGCCAGCAGCCCCGGGACTAGCGGCCCCTACGAGCAGTACTTC

d_gene: TRBD2
j_gene: TRBJ2-7
abundance: -
v_gene: TRBV7-6
CDR3aa: CASSLGTTSGSYEQYF
CDR3nt: TGTGCCAGCAGCTTAGGGACTACTAGCGGGAGTTACGAGCAGTACTTC

d_gene: TRBD1
j_gene: TRBJ1-4
abundance: few
v_gene: TRBV2
CDR3aa: CASSEWDSSTNEKLFF
CDR3nt: TGTGCCAGCAGTGAGTGGGACAGTTCAACTAATGAAAAACTGTTTTTT

d_gene: TRBD2
j_gene: TRBJ2-1
abundance: -
v_gene: TRBV27
CDR3aa: CASSLRPSTSGIGTYNEQFF
CDR3nt: TGTGCCAGCAGTTTACGACCTTCGACTAGCGGGATTGGGACCTACAATGAGCAGTTCTTC

d_gene: -
j_gene: TRBJ2-1
abundance: -
v_gene: TRBV21-1
CDR3aa: CASSSRLAGGKKNEQFF
CDR3nt: TGTGCCAGCAGCAGTCGGCTAGCGGGAGGCAAAAAGAATGAGCAGTTCTTC

d_gene: -
j_gene: TRBJ1-1
abundance: -
v_gene: TRBV7-8
CDR3aa: CASGLLQGLDTEAFF
CDR3nt: TGTGCCAGCGGATTATTACAGGGTTTGGACACTGAAGCTTTCTTT

d_gene: TRBD1
j_gene: TRBJ2-7
abundance: -
v_gene: TRBV28
CDR3aa: CASSLRQGGPYEQYF
CDR3nt: TGTGCCAGCAGTTTACGACAGGGGGGCCCCTACGAGCAGTACTTC

d_gene: -
j_gene: TRBJ2-4
abundance: -
v_gene: TRBV3-1/TRBV3-2
CDR3aa: CASSQEPVWSRLAKNIQYF
CDR3nt: TGTGCCAGCAGCCAAGAACCCGTCTGGAGCCGGTTAGCCAAAAACATTCAGTACTTC

d_gene: -
j_gene: TRBJ2-5
abundance: -
v_gene: TRBV7-8
CDR3aa: CASTPGGLLETQYF
CDR3nt: TGTGCCAGCACCCCCGGGGGGCTGTTAGAGACCCAGTACTTC

d_gene: -
j_gene: TRBJ2-1
abundance: -
v_gene: TRBV28
CDR3aa: CASCASAPEKQFF
CDR3nt: TGTGCCAGTTGCGCTAGCGCCCCTGAAAAGCAGTTCTTC

d_gene: TRBD1
j_gene: TRBJ1-3
abundance: -
v_gene: TRBV18
CDR3aa: CASSRGQGAGNTIYF
CDR3nt: TGTGCCAGCTCACGCGGACAGGGGGCTGGAAACACCATATATTTT

d_gene: -
j_gene: TRBJ2-7
abundance: -
v_gene: TRBV24-1
CDR3aa: CATSDLGRPYEQYF
CDR3nt: TGTGCCACCAGTGATTTAGGGAGACCCTACGAGCAGTACTTC

d_gene: TRBD2
j_gene: TRBJ2-5
abundance: -
v_gene: TRBV7-9
CDR3aa: CASSLTGTSGETQYF
CDR3nt: TGTGCCAGCAGCTTAACTGGGACTAGTGGGGAGACCCAGTACTTC

d_gene: TRBD2
j_gene: TRBJ2-3
abundance: -
v_gene: TRBV2
CDR3aa: CASTDRLAADTQYF
CDR3nt: TGTGCCAGCACCGACCGACTAGCCGCAGATACGCAGTATTTT

d_gene: -
j_gene: TRBJ1-3
abundance: -
v_gene: TRBV10-3
CDR3aa: CAISDFASSGNTIYF
CDR3nt: TGTGCCATCAGCGACTTTGCGAGCTCTGGAAACACCATATATTTT

d_gene: TRBD1
j_gene: TRBJ2-1
abundance: -
v_gene: TRBV19
CDR3aa: CASSIVGTGELRQFF
CDR3nt: TGTGCCAGTAGTATAGTCGGGACAGGGGAGTTGAGGCAGTTCTTC

d_gene: -
j_gene: TRBJ2-4
abundance: -
v_gene: TRBV6-5
CDR3aa: CASSSPDSGDIQYF
CDR3nt: TGTGCCAGCAGTTCCCCGGACAGCGGGGACATTCAGTACTTC

d_gene: TRBD1
j_gene: TRBJ1-1
abundance: -
v_gene: TRBV27
CDR3aa: CASSFSPIGTDEAFF
CDR3nt: TGTGCCAGCAGTTTCTCCCCGATCGGGACAGATGAAGCTTTCTTT

d_gene: TRBD1
j_gene: TRBJ2-1
abundance: -
v_gene: TRBV7-9
CDR3aa: CASSSGQGPYNEQFF
CDR3nt: TGTGCCAGCAGCTCAGGACAGGGGCCCTACAATGAGCAGTTCTTC

d_gene: -
j_gene: TRBJ1-1
abundance: -
v_gene: TRBV4-2
CDR3aa: CASSQETTGENTEAFF
CDR3nt: TGTGCCAGCAGCCAAGAAACTACAGGCGAGAACACTGAAGCTTTCTTT

d_gene: -
j_gene: TRBJ2-7
abundance: many
v_gene: TRBV21-1
CDR3aa: CASSKVRQGRYEQYF
CDR3nt: TGTGCCAGCAGCAAAGTGCGGCAGGGGCGGTACGAGCAGTACTTC

d_gene: -
j_gene: TRBJ1-4
abundance: -
v_gene: TRBV28
CDR3aa: CASSFRLGGEKLFF
CDR3nt: TGTGCCAGCAGTTTCCGCCTAGGTGGTGAAAAACTGTTTTTT

d_gene: TRBD1
j_gene: TRBJ1-1
abundance: -
v_gene: TRBV5-1
CDR3aa: CASRWDSQGTEAFF
CDR3nt: TGCGCCAGCAGGTGGGACAGCCAAGGAACTGAAGCTTTCTTT

d_gene: TRBD1
j_gene: TRBJ2-7
abundance: -
v_gene: TRBV12-3/TRBV12-4
CDR3aa: CASSPGTGGEQYF
CDR3nt: TGTGCCAGCAGTCCGGGGACAGGCGGCGAGCAGTACTTC

d_gene: -
j_gene: TRBJ2-5
abundance: -
v_gene: TRBV6-5
CDR3aa: CASNTPEAAKETQYF
CDR3nt: TGTGCCAGCAACACCCCAGAGGCTGCCAAAGAGACCCAGTACTTC

d_gene: TRBD1
j_gene: TRBJ2-1
abundance: -
v_gene: TRBV28
CDR3aa: CASSLNRDRVRNEQFF
CDR3nt: TGTGCCAGCAGTTTGAACCGGGACAGGGTCAGAAATGAGCAGTTCTTC

d_gene: TRBD1
j_gene: TRBJ1-1
abundance: -
v_gene: TRBV5-1
CDR3aa: CASSFGQGHTEAFF
CDR3nt: TGCGCCAGCAGCTTCGGACAGGGACACACTGAAGCTTTCTTT

d_gene: -
j_gene: TRBJ2-7
abundance: -
v_gene: TRBV27
CDR3aa: CASSSQTSGRGRYEQYF
CDR3nt: TGTGCCAGCAGTTCCCAAACGTCGGGCAGGGGAAGGTACGAGCAGTACTTC

d_gene: -
j_gene: TRBJ2-3
abundance: -
v_gene: TRBV7-9
CDR3aa: CASTSTTADTQYF
CDR3nt: TGTGCCAGCACCTCAACTACGGCAGATACGCAGTATTTT

d_gene: TRBD2
j_gene: TRBJ2-1
abundance: -
v_gene: TRBV9
CDR3aa: CASSVGGGSYNEQFF
CDR3nt: TGTGCCAGCAGCGTAGGTGGCGGGAGCTACAATGAGCAGTTCTTC

d_gene: -
j_gene: TRBJ2-3
abundance: -
v_gene: TRBV7-8
CDR3aa: CASSLADSSVKGTDTQYF
CDR3nt: TGTGCCAGCAGCTTAGCCGATTCTAGCGTAAAGGGCACAGATACGCAGTATTTT

d_gene: -
j_gene: TRBJ2-2
abundance: -
v_gene: TRBV7-2
CDR3aa: CASSLGFALGELFF
CDR3nt: TGTGCCAGCAGCTTAGGGTTCGCGTTGGGGGAGCTGTTTTTT

d_gene: -
j_gene: TRBJ2-7
abundance: once
v_gene: TRBV27
CDR3aa: CASSLSKGVWEQYF
CDR3nt: TGTGCCAGCAGTTTATCGAAGGGGGTCTGGGAGCAGTACTTC

d_gene: TRBD2
j_gene: TRBJ2-1
abundance: -
v_gene: TRBV6-4
CDR3aa: CASSDLNSGSRNEQFF
CDR3nt: TGTGCCAGCAGTGATCTTAATAGCGGGAGTAGGAATGAGCAGTTCTTC

d_gene: TRBD2
j_gene: TRBJ2-1
abundance: -
v_gene: TRBV11-2
CDR3aa: CASSLDGGRAYNEQFF
CDR3nt: TGTGCCAGCAGCTTAGACGGCGGGAGGGCCTACAATGAGCAGTTCTTC

d_gene: -
j_gene: TRBJ2-2
abundance: -
v_gene: TRBV5-1
CDR3aa: CASSLLLSFGTGELFF
CDR3nt: TGCGCCAGCAGCTTGTTATTAAGTTTCGGCACCGGGGAGCTGTTTTTT

d_gene: -
j_gene: TRBJ2-1
abundance: -
v_gene: TRBV2
CDR3aa: CASTVEGGDHNEQFF
CDR3nt: TGTGCCAGCACCGTCGAGGGGGGGGACCACAATGAGCAGTTCTTC

d_gene: TRBD2
j_gene: TRBJ2-7
abundance: -
v_gene: TRBV29-1
CDR3aa: CSVEDREGPEYEQYF
CDR3nt: TGCAGCGTTGAAGATCGGGAGGGCCCTGAGTACGAGCAGTACTTC

d_gene: -
j_gene: TRBJ2-3
abundance: -
v_gene: TRBV9
CDR3aa: CASSPRAGGPDTDTQYF
CDR3nt: TGTGCCAGCAGCCCTCGTGCGGGCGGGCCTGACACAGATACGCAGTATTTT

d_gene: -
j_gene: TRBJ2-3
abundance: -
v_gene: TRBV7-3
CDR3aa: CASSQDSYSTDTQYF
CDR3nt: TGTGCCAGCAGCCAGGACAGCTATAGCACAGATACGCAGTATTTT

d_gene: -
j_gene: TRBJ2-5
abundance: -
v_gene: TRBV4-1
CDR3aa: CASSQQGETQYF
CDR3nt: TGCGCCAGCAGCCAGCAGGGAGAGACCCAGTACTTC

d_gene: TRBD2
j_gene: TRBJ2-7
abundance: -
v_gene: TRBV18
CDR3aa: CASSPPRLAGGLVEQYF
CDR3nt: TGTGCCAGCTCACCACCGAGACTAGCGGGAGGGTTGGTCGAGCAGTACTTC